Included here is one T cell receptor beta chain sequence, with context. Many counts were recorded for this clonotype. The clone's antigen remains unknown. The record has no base qualities; no much larger clone is one base away. Graves' hyperthyroidism was defined as stable when no progression to ophthalmopathy occurred over 18 months of follow-up. The hyperthyroidism patients were between 18 and 65 years old and newly diagnosed, with a disease duration of less than 2 months. Exclusion was applied to patients with uncontrolled infections, other autoimmune diseases, pregnancy or lactation. Diagnoses were based on clinical symptoms, serum thyroxine and TRAb, thyroid ultrasound and orbital computed tomography. PBMCs were isolated from about 10 ml of fresh peripheral blood by Ficoll-Paque density gradient centrifugation. Total RNA was extracted using Trizol reagent, and RNA quality was assessed on an Agilent 2100 Bioanalyzer.

The sample belongs to a study of T cells in Graves' hyperthyroidism and ophthalmopathy (dated by TCRdb to between 2019 and 2020). Some background on the complete study: Peripheral blood was sampled at the time of initial diagnosis, prior to any treatment. TCR V-J signatures able to tell the groups apart were searched for in a discovery cohort of some 100 patients, of whom more than 40 had Graves' ophthalmopathy and around 56 had stable Graves' hyperthyroidism. An independent validation cohort of under 20 hyperthyroidism patients and 17 patients who later progressed to ophthalmopathy tested prospective prediction of ophthalmopathy. The 85 to 100 discovery patients were divided at random into training and test sets in a 7:3 ratio. The study also compared thyroid tissue and blood T-cell repertoires from 6 or 7 Graves' hyperthyroidism patients. Following sampling, methimazole starting at 30 mg daily was given to hyperthyroidism patients, and high-dose intravenous methylprednisolone was given to ophthalmopathy patients. TCR Vbeta CDR3 sequencing of roughly 140 peripheral blood samples (fewer than 45 ophthalmopathy, 75 to 85 hyperthyroidism and roughly 17 progressor patients) is reported in the paper. The research as a whole found: During validation, the model predicted progression to ophthalmopathy a median of approximately 7 months ahead of onset, with just under 71% sensitivity and around 73% specificity. A model built on a 13 V-J signature distinguished ophthalmopathy from stable hyperthyroidism, reaching approximately 89% sensitivity and under 84% specificity in cross-validation and 80%/75% in testing. Sample size was not statistically predetermined, and blinding of investigators to group allocation was not performed. Most expanded thyroid clonotypes (frequency above 0.001) were also detected in blood, suggesting blood repertoires may reflect thyroid immune responses.

The TCR beta CDR3 regions were amplified from the RNA transcripts. The first round of RT-PCR for the TCR CDR3 was performed with the HTBI primer set and the Qiagen OneStep RT-PCR kit. Libraries were constructed in a second round of multiplex PCR, after which size selection and purification were performed. Sequencing of the libraries was done on an Illumina HiSeq2000 using paired-end 100 bp reads. The paper's data handling went like this. Raw data were processed with SOAPnuke, discarding reads with adapters, uncalled bases, mean Phred below 15, or no exact constant-primer or identifier match. High-quality paired reads were merged with COPE v1.2.5, and unique nucleotide sequences were defined as clonotypes. Clonotypes were aligned to IMGT TRBV, TRBD and TRBJ reference segments using MiTCR v1.1. Analysis was restricted to V-J combinations with a frequency above 0.0001, which covered approximately 99% of repertoires. The TCS score was defined as the ratio of F50 (clonal expansion) to E x V (chaos), calculated using BLOSUM62-based TCRdist between CDR3 peptides within each V-J. Welch's t-statistics and random forest reduced several hundred V-J features to 13, which were used in a naive Bayes classifier (R e1071). In TCRdb, the public reads were trimmed at Q25 with fastp and aligned with MiXCR, with productive beta chains retained. Entries that share a CDR3 protein sequence are merged under the most common genes and DNA. TCRdb's processing, not the study's, gives the V and J calls here. The sample table records 600,000 to 900,000 distinct CDR3 sequences; 15% to 20% of these occur just once. The ten largest clones capture around 7.7% of the sample.

Trimming takes 5 bases from V and 1 base from J, and the germline ends sit 8 bases apart. The germline V gene supplies CDR1 KGHDR and CDR2 SFDVKD. The CDR3 covers 13 residues, taking in both the cysteine and the phenylalanine. Only CDR3 DNA is held: 39 bases, read in frame from base 1. The sample was blood. This TCR derives from a man between 18 and 35 years old with Graves' hyperthyroidism. The sequence links TRBV24-1 to TRBJ2-7; TRBD2 is perhaps the D gene, given 6 matching bases. The bases are TGTGCCACCAGTGCGGGGGAGTCCTACGAGCAGTACTTC. The resulting protein is CATSAGESYEQYF.